A single sample gave rise to the 21 T cell receptor beta chains below, sequenced in a study of blood T cell repertoires in COVID-19. Sequencing was performed with immunoSEQ multiplex PCR; in TCRdb, only in-frame clones are kept and a portion is missing. The data show 50,000 to 60,000 clones, with around 82% seen just once and more than 20% held by the top ten. The sample consisted of peripheral blood. Every receptor here comes from a woman of 80 years or more with COVID-19, enrolled during active disease.

This clone has a count of ten or more. V usage is TRBV2 and J usage is TRBJ1-6; D perhaps matches TRBD1 (6 bases). Germline V gives CDR1 SNHLY, CDR2 FYNNEI. V was cut by 4 bases and J by 10 bases, with 14 bases left in between. The CDR3 has 14 residues. CDR3 sequence: CASSGEGVSSPLHF. Here the CDR3 DNA reads TGTGCCAGCAGTGGGGAGGGGGTAAGCTCACCCCTCCACTTT.

This sequence joins TRBV18 and TRBJ1-1, with TRBD1 as a possible D gene (6 bases). Germline V CDR1 and CDR2: KGHSH, LQKENI. The CDR3 has 16 residues. The V end lost 1 base, the J end lost 3 bases, and 15 bases lay between the germline ends. CDR3 amino acids: CASSPLIVAGDTEAFF. The CDR3 coding sequence is TGTGCCAGCTCACCACTGATAGTGGCAGGGGACACTGAAGCTTTCTTT. Full variable domain (missing parts from reference TRBV18 and TRBJ1-1): NAGVMQNPRHLVRRRGQEARLRCSPMKGHSHVYWYRQLPEEGLKFMVYLQKENIIDESGMPKERFSAEFPKEGPSILRIQQVVRGDSAAYFCASSPLIVAGDTEAFFGQGTRLTVV.

This chain connects TRBV29-1 to TRBJ1-1, with 7 bases fitting TRBD1. This CDR3 spans 12 amino acids. V was clipped by 6 bases and J by 6 bases; unmatched bases: 7. CDR1 is SQVTM, CDR2 ANQGSEA, per germline. The CDR3 spells CSVPGQVPEAFF. CDR3 DNA: TGCAGCGTACCCGGACAGGTGCCTGAAGCTTTCTTT.

This chain connects TRBV10-3 to TRBJ2-7, with 8 bases matching TRBD2. The germline V gene has CDR1 ENHRY and CDR2 SYGVKD. With V trimmed by 6 bases and J by 3 bases, 7 bases remained unmatched. This CDR3 comprises 14 residues. DNA of the CDR3: TGTGCCATCAGGGGGGGACTAGGCGGCTACGAGCAGTACTTC. This sequence encodes CAIRGGLGGYEQYF.

The rearrangement joins TRBV18 to TRBJ2-7, with TRBD1 matching 8 bases. The V and J ends lost 4 bases and 3 bases, in that order; junction bases with no gene match: 5. Germline lookup yields CDR1 KGHSH and CDR2 LQKENI. This CDR3 comprises 14 residues. Written as DNA, the CDR3 is TGTGCCAGCTCACGGGACAGGCGACACTACGAGCAGTACTTC. The encoded protein is CASSRDRRHYEQYF.

J is TRBJ2-5 and V is TRBV30, with 8 bases aligning to TRBD2. The length of the CDR3 is 13 residues. Germline-derived CDR1 and CDR2 are GTSNPN and SVGIG (reference sequence). After removal of 3 bases from V and 7 bases from J, the junction contained 7 bases not matched to a gene. The DNA for the CDR3 is TGTGCCTGGAGGGGGCCGGGACTAGGGACCCAGTACTTC. This codes for CAWRGPGLGTQYF.

This clone showed up just a few times. This chain's CDR3 is CASSFRLADPPREQYF. CDR3 DNA sequence: TGTGCCAGCAGCTTCCGTCTAGCGGACCCGCCACGCGAGCAGTACTTC. The V and J genes are TRBV11-1 and TRBJ2-7; 7 bases match TRBD2. CDR1 and CDR2 from the germline V gene are SGHAT and FQDESV (reference sequence). V dropped 3 bases and J dropped 6; count of bases not matched to a gene: 14. This CDR3 contains 16 residues.

The J gene is TRBJ1-6, the V gene TRBV7-2; TRBD1 agrees at 10 bases. CDR1 and CDR2 (germline): SGHTA, FQGNSA. J lost 10 bases, V lost 3 bases, and 6 bases had no gene match. The CDR3 spans 15 residues. The CDR3 region is CASSLVGQGYSPLHF. In nucleotides, the CDR3 is TGTGCCAGCAGCTTGGTGGGACAGGGGTACTCACCCCTCCACTTT.

As for this clone: At one end, the junction sequence differs from germline, possibly due to a read error. This sequence joins TRBV29-1 and TRBJ1-3; 7 bases are a match to TRBD1. The CDR3 spans 12 residues. Germline assignment: CDR1 SQVTM and CDR2 ANQGSEA. The CDR3 DNA follows: TGCAGCGTTGAAGATAGCTTAGCCGGGACAGCTTTT. Its translation: CSVEDSLAGTAF.

The V call is TRBV9, the J call TRBJ2-3; 7 nucleotides line up with TRBD2. J was trimmed by 0 bases and V by 4 bases; bases with no gene match: 5. There are 15 residues in the CDR3. In germline, CDR1 is SGDLS, CDR2 YYNGEE. CDR3 sequence reads: CASSTWEGSTDTQYF. In DNA, the CDR3 is TGTGCCAGCAGCACATGGGAGGGAAGCACAGATACGCAGTATTTT.

The chain links TRBV15 to TRBJ2-3; 7 bases agree with TRBD2. The germline V gene encodes CDR1 LNHNV and CDR2 YYDKDF (reference sequence). The V segment lost 5 bases and the J segment 4 bases; nucleotides outside the gene matches: 9. The CDR3 is 15 amino acids. This CDR3 is CATSALGGRADTQYF. DNA of the CDR3: TGTGCCACCAGCGCCCTGGGAGGGAGAGCAGATACGCAGTATTTT.

Written as DNA, the CDR3 is TGTGCCAGCGAGGGTGACAAAAACATTCAGTACTTC. It codes for CASEGDKNIQYF. The chain uses TRBV6-1 and TRBJ2-4, with a weak D call TRBD2 (5 bases). V lost 8 bases and J lost 3, with 8 bases in between. The germline CDR1 and CDR2 sequences are MNHNS and SASEGT. This CDR3 is built from 12 residues.

The chain couples TRBV11-2 to TRBJ2-3; 12 nucleotides agree with TRBD2. The CDR3 contains 15 residues. Trimming took 4 bases from V and 5 from J; bases not matched to a gene: 4. CDR1 is SGHAT, CDR2 FQNNGV, per germline. The CDR3 here is CASSSLAGGKDTQYF. The CDR3 DNA reads TGTGCCAGCAGCTCCCTAGCGGGAGGGAAAGATACGCAGTATTTT.

The V and J genes are TRBV4-1 and TRBJ2-7; D unresolved. This CDR3 contains 14 residues. The V end lost 1 base, the J end lost 7 bases, and 14 bases lay between the germline ends. Germline V gene sequence: CDR1 MGHRA, CDR2 YSYEKL. The CDR3 DNA sequence: TGCGCCAGCAGCCAAGTTACCCCGAGTGAGGAGCAGTACTTC. It encodes CASSQVTPSEEQYF.

V gene TRBV5-1 combines with J gene TRBJ1-5, with TRBD1 matching 8 bases. CDR3 length: 16 amino acids. Per germline, CDR1 SGHRS and CDR2 YFSETQ. J lost 3 bases, V lost 0 bases, and 5 bases had no gene match. In nucleotides, the CDR3 is TGCGCCAGCAGCTTGGCCCCGCAGGGGGCCAATCAGCCCCAGCATTTT. Residues: CASSLAPQGANQPQHF.

V and J are TRBV21-1 and TRBJ1-5; TRBD1 is taken as the D call from the table, unchecked against the DNA. TRBV21-1 is reported as a pseudogene. The CDR3 loop spans 17 amino acids. This CDR3 is CASSDQDRTGTPSTQHF. The DNA for the CDR3 is TGTGCCAGCAGCGACCAAGACAGGACAGGGACCCCTTCAACTCAGCATTTT.

The V gene is TRBV5-1, the J gene TRBJ1-2, with D possibly TRBD1 on 6 matching bases. Germline V gene data show CDR1 as SGHRS and CDR2 as YFSETQ. V dropped 4 bases and J dropped 10 bases, with 23 bases sitting between them. The CDR3 contains 15 residues. Here the CDR3 DNA reads TGCGCCAGCAGCCCGGGCGGGCGGACAGAGGGTTCCTACACCTTC. It yields the protein CASSPGGRTEGSYTF.

The chain recombines TRBV7-3 with TRBJ2-3, with 7 bases lining up with TRBD2. Germline-derived CDR1 and CDR2 are SGHTA and FQGTGA. Trimming at V came to 0 bases and at J to 6 bases, leaving 6 bases not matched to a gene. CDR3 length equals 15 residues. The CDR3 sequence is CASSLTGGPGDTQYF. DNA of the CDR3: TGTGCCAGCAGCTTAACGGGAGGGCCCGGGGATACGCAGTATTTT. The full variable domain, completed using reference TRBV7-3 and TRBJ2-3, is GAGVSQTPSNKVTEKGKYVELRCDPISGHTALYWYRQSLGQGPEFLIYFQGTGAADDSGLPNDRFFAVRPEGSVSTLKIQRTERGDSAVYLCASSLTGGPGDTQYFGPGTRLTVL.

The CDR3 sequence: CASSPASGNTIYF. CDR3 nucleotides: TGTGCCAGCTCACCGGCTTCTGGAAACACCATATATTTT. This chain joins TRBV18 and TRBJ1-3, with no clear D. The CDR3 is made up of 13 amino acids. The germline gives CDR1 KGHSH, CDR2 LQKENI. V was clipped by 3 bases and J by 1 base, with 4 bases between them.

This clone was seen more than once but under ten times. This chain links TRBV6-5 with TRBJ1-6; TRBD1 matches at 7 bases. Germline V gene data show CDR1 as MNHEY and CDR2 as SVGAGI. V lost 6 bases to trimming and J lost 7 bases; unmatched junction nucleotides: 3. This CDR3 region has 13 residues. DNA of the CDR3: TGTGCCAGCAGGAACAGGGGAAATTCACCCCTCCACTTT. Residues: CASRNRGNSPLHF.

CDR3 coding DNA: TGTGCCAGCTCACTAACGCCGGGACAGGGGGCAGGCGAGCAGTACTTC. Its protein is CASSLTPGQGAGEQYF. V usage is TRBV18 and J usage is TRBJ2-7; 12 positions agree with TRBD1. CDR1 is KGHSH, CDR2 LQKENI, per germline. Trimming at V came to 4 bases and at J to 6 bases, leaving 10 bases not matched to a gene. The CDR3 extends over 16 amino acids.